This is a list of T cell receptor beta chains from one sample in a study of T cells in Graves' hyperthyroidism and ophthalmopathy. MiXCR was run by TCRdb on the multiplex PCR reads, yielding one entry per CDR3 protein. The sample records almost 35,000 distinct CDR3 sequences, 52% being singletons. The sample comprised blood. The receptors originated from a woman aged 40 to 50 with Graves' ophthalmopathy. Each CDR3 is given with its conserved first and last residue. A D gene is named only where the DNA matches it firmly. The listing skips clone size in some rows; elsewhere it reads once, few, many or a size class.

clone size	V gene	D gene	J gene	CDR3 DNA	CDR3 protein
many	TRBV3-1	TRBD2	TRBJ2-3	TGTGCCAGCAGCCCCCGGGGACTAGTAGGTGCAGATACGCAGTATTTT	CASSPRGLVGADTQYF
NA	TRBV7-2	NA	TRBJ2-3	TGTGCCAGCAGCTGGTTACGGGGGAGACCCTCTAGCACAGATACGCAGTATTTT	CASSWLRGRPSSTDTQYF
NA	TRBV28	NA	TRBJ1-1	TGTACCAGCAGTCCGCAGAAGAGCACTGAAGCTTTCTTT	CTSSPQKSTEAFF
few	TRBV19	NA	TRBJ2-5	TGTGCCAGTAGTACCAGACGGGGAGTCCAAGAGACCCAGTACTTC	CASSTRRGVQETQYF
NA	TRBV5-1	NA	TRBJ1-2	TGCGCCAGCAGCTTGGTTCAGGCGGGCGCCTACACCTTC	CASSLVQAGAYTF
many	TRBV28	TRBD1	TRBJ1-1	TGTGCCAGCAGCCTGACAGGGATTGCTTTCTTT	CASSLTGIAFF
medium-sized	TRBV9	NA	TRBJ2-1	TGTGCCAGCAACAATTTCTACAATGAGCAGTTCTTC	CASNNFYNEQFF
NA	TRBV9	TRBD1	TRBJ1-2	TGTGCCAGCAGCTTGACAGGGCAGGACAGCTATGGCTACACCTTC	CASSLTGQDSYGYTF
once	TRBV6-4	TRBD1	TRBJ2-1	TGTGCCAGCAGTGCCACAGGGGGCTACTGCAATGAGCAGTTCTTC	CASSATGGYCNEQFF
many	TRBV7-3	TRBD2	TRBJ2-1	TGTGCCAGCAGCCGTAGGGCCGGGACTAGCGGGTACAATGAGCAGTTCTTC	CASSRRAGTSGYNEQFF
few	TRBV20-1	NA	TRBJ2-1	TGCAGTGCTAGAGATGGAGCTCCTAGCAATCAGCAGTTCTTC	CSARDGAPSNQQFF
NA	TRBV5-1	NA	TRBJ1-1	TGCGCCAGCAGCGCCGGGACGGGGAACACTGAGGCTTTCTTT	CASSAGTGNTEAFF
few	TRBV18	NA	TRBJ1-4	TGTGCCAGCTCACCACCTTTACCACAGGGACACGAAAAACTGTTTTTT	CASSPPLPQGHEKLFF
many	TRBV20-1	NA	TRBJ1-3	TGCAGTGCCCCCCCCGACGGGGTCTCTGGAAACACCATATATTTT	CSAPPDGVSGNTIYF
NA	TRBV5-1	TRBD1	TRBJ1-4	TGCGCCAGCAGCCCCAGACTAGCGGGGACAGATGAAAAACTGTTTTTT	CASSPRLAGTDEKLFF
NA	TRBV7-4	NA	TRBJ1-2	TGTGCCAGCAGCTTAGTGGACAGTTGGTATGGCTACACCTTC	CASSLVDSWYGYTF
many	TRBV9	NA	TRBJ2-5	TGTGCCAGCAGCGTAGCTGGGTTGGTACAAGAGACCCAGTACTTC	CASSVAGLVQETQYF